This T cell receptor (beta chain) comes out of a study of beta chain features in type 1 diabetes. Notes on this clone: Its antigen is undetermined.

Sequencing targeted expressed TCRB transcripts, as all isolated RNA had been reverse transcribed. Sequenced by immunoSEQ multiplex PCR; TCRdb stores in-frame clones only, minus some. The sample shows 230,000 or so clones, around 15% of them seen only once. Study-wide results and limits: All four CD4+ subsets of Type 1 diabetes patients contained TCRB CDR3s that were moderately but significantly shorter.

Trimming pared 2 bases from V and 5 bases from J, leaving 13 bases between. This CDR3 is built from 14 residues. Germline-derived CDR1 and CDR2 are ENHRY and SYGVKD. The material sequenced was naive CD4+ T cells from blood. The sequence derives from a young man with type 1 diabetes. The V gene is TRBV10-3, the J gene TRBJ2-7; maybe TRBD1 (6 bases). The CDR3 loop reads CAISEITGTNEQYF. The CDR3 nucleotides are TGTGCCATCAGTGAGATTACAGGGACCAACGAGCAGTACTTC.